Below are 28 T cell receptor beta chains sequenced from a single sample in a study of shared clonotypes between healthy human individuals. The assay was immunoSEQ multiplex PCR, and TCRdb's table has in-frame clones only and misses some. The data show about 490,000 clones, with 70% to 85% seen just once and approximately 12% held by the top ten. The sequencing input was PBMCs. These receptors were collected from a middle-aged woman in good health. Some clones in this sample may be carry-over from other donors' samples.

V is TRBV25-1 and J is TRBJ2-7; 7 positions match TRBD2. The CDR3 is 14 amino acids. CDR1 MGHDK and CDR2 SYGVNS come from the germline V gene. V shed 1 base, J shed 7 bases, and the junction held 7 bases outside the gene matches. The CDR3 sequence is CASSESWTREEQYF. CDR3 sequence (DNA): TGTGCCAGCAGTGAATCCTGGACTAGGGAAGAGCAGTACTTC.

V usage is TRBV19 and J usage is TRBJ2-7; 8 nucleotides line up with TRBD1. This CDR3 is 14 amino acids long. CDR1 is LNHDA, CDR2 SQIVND, per germline (reference sequence). The ends lost 6 bases at V and 3 bases at J; junction bases unmatched: 7. CDR3 residues: CASSGQGLFYEQYF. The CDR3 nucleotides are TGTGCCAGTAGCGGACAGGGACTCTTCTACGAGCAGTACTTC.

The rearrangement joins TRBV21-1 to TRBJ2-7; the D call of TRBD2 is as the table states it, not checked on the DNA. TRBV21-1 is a known pseudogene. This CDR3 spans 17 amino acids. The CDR3 protein is CASSKGVRAHTREEQYF. CDR3 coding DNA: TGTGCCAGCAGCAAAGGGGTGAGGGCTCACACCCGGGAGGAGCAGTACTTC.

The chain employs TRBV28 and TRBJ1-4, with 8 bases that match TRBD1. CDR1 is MDHEN, CDR2 SYDVKM, per germline. CDR3 size: 14 residues. The V gene end was trimmed by 5 bases and the J gene end by 5 bases; junction bases not matched to a gene: 4. CDR3 DNA: TGTGCCAGCAGTCAGACAGGGGACAATGAAAAACTGTTTTTT. Translation gives CASSQTGDNEKLFF.

The J gene is TRBJ2-2, the V gene TRBV6-4, with TRBD1 identical over 7 bases. The CDR3 has 14 residues. The germline gives CDR1 MRHNA, CDR2 SNTAGT. Trimming removed 5 bases from V and 9 bases from J; junction bases left unmatched: 9. This CDR3 reads CASSPTGDVRELFF. The CDR3 DNA follows: TGTGCCAGCAGTCCCACAGGGGACGTCAGGGAGCTGTTTTTT.

About this clone: A far larger clone differs by one base, so this is likely a read error. The sample carries other DNA sequences with the same CDR3. The chain carries TRBV7-9 and TRBJ2-4; D assignment may be TRBD1 or TRBD2 (5 bases each). Germline assignment: CDR1 SEHNR and CDR2 FQNEAQ (reference sequence). The CDR3 consists of 16 residues. The CDR3 nucleotides are TGTGCCAGCAGCTTAGGGGCAGGGCTAGCCAAAAACATTCAGTGCTTC. This gives the protein CASSLGAGLAKNIQCF. Variable domain in full (rest from reference TRBV7-9 and TRBJ2-4): DTGVSQNPRHKITKRGQNVTFRCDPISEHNRLYWYRQTLGQGPEFLTYFQNEAQLEKSRLLSDRFSAERPKGSFSTLEIQRTEQGDSAMYLCASSLGAGLAKNIQCFGAGTRLSVL.

The V and J genes are TRBV6-6 and TRBJ1-4; no clear D. This CDR3 has 14 residues. The V and J ends lost 2 bases and 0 bases respectively, with 4 bases between them. Germline CDR1 and CDR2: MNHNY and SVGAGI (reference sequence). The CDR3 bases are TGTGCCAGCAGTTACGGAGCAACTAATGAAAAACTGTTTTTT. The encoded protein is CASSYGATNEKLFF.

The chain has TRBV7-9 and TRBJ2-5; TRBD2 aligns across 11 bases. Germline trimming cut 3 bases from V and 4 bases from J; bases unmatched to any gene: 1. CDR3 length equals 14 residues. Germline CDR1 is SEHNR and CDR2 is FQNEAQ (reference sequence). This CDR3 reads CASSFGTSGETQYF. In DNA form, the CDR3 reads TGTGCCAGCAGCTTCGGGACTAGCGGAGAGACCCAGTACTTC.

The rearrangement uses TRBV29-1 and TRBJ1-2; D may be TRBD1 (6 bases). This CDR3 has 12 residues. CDR1 is SQVTM, CDR2 ANQGSEA, per germline. V shed 3 bases and J shed 8 bases, with 13 bases lying between them. In DNA, the CDR3 is TGCAGCGTTGACGTGGGGGGCGTCGGCTACACCTTC. This translates into CSVDVGGVGYTF.

The chain joins TRBV27 to TRBJ2-1; 10 positions match TRBD2. The CDR3 loop spans 16 amino acids. Losses at the gene ends were 3 bases for V and 10 bases for J; bases not matched to a gene: 12. The V gene's germline CDR1 is MNHEY and CDR2 SMNVEV (reference sequence). CDR3 loop: CASSFRLAGGLREQFF. For the CDR3, the DNA is TGTGCCAGCAGTTTTCGACTAGCGGGTGGACTTCGCGAGCAGTTCTTC.

This clone was observed a few times. The V and J genes are TRBV4-1 and TRBJ1-2; 9 bases agree with TRBD1. The J segment lost 5 bases and the V segment lost 4 bases, leaving 14 bases of the junction unmatched. In germline, CDR1 is MGHRA, CDR2 YSYEKL. The CDR3 has 17 amino acids. CDR3 sequence: CASSLSPGTGSAYGYTF. CDR3 coding DNA: TGCGCCAGCAGCCTTTCTCCCGGGACAGGGTCAGCTTATGGCTACACCTTC.

The V and J genes are TRBV4-3 and TRBJ2-2; 12 bases fit TRBD2. The trim removed 5 bases at V and 4 bases at J, leaving 8 bases unmatched. Germline V CDR1 and CDR2: LGHNA, YSLEER. CDR3 length: 17 residues. CDR3 amino acids: CASSWRLAGEATGELFF. DNA of the CDR3: TGCGCCAGCAGCTGGAGACTAGCGGGAGAAGCCACCGGGGAGCTGTTTTTT.

The table lists this clone with a count of one. The V call is TRBV5-1, the J call TRBJ2-2; 8 bases match TRBD1. The CDR3 runs to 17 residues. The germline V gene encodes CDR1 SGHRS and CDR2 YFSETQ. V shed 4 bases, J shed 0 bases, and the junction held 8 bases outside the gene matches. This chain's CDR3 is CASSRQGQGANTGELFF. The CDR3 DNA follows: TGCGCCAGCAGCCGTCAAGGACAGGGAGCGAACACCGGGGAGCTGTTTTTT.

This clone was found many times. The chain couples TRBV28 to TRBJ2-3; 8 bases map to TRBD1. V shed 6 bases and J 6 bases; nucleotides not matched to a gene: 11. The CDR3 consists of 15 residues. Germline-derived CDR1 and CDR2 are MDHEN and SYDVKM. The CDR3 DNA reads as TGTGCCAGCAGCATGACAGGGGCGGTGGAGGATACGCAGTATTTT. This translates into CASSMTGAVEDTQYF. Filled out from reference TRBV28 and TRBJ2-3, the complete variable domain reads DVKVTQSSRYLVKRTGEKVFLECVQDMDHENMFWYRQDPGLGLRLIYFSYDVKMKEKGDIPEGYSVSREKKERFSLILESASTNQTSMYLCASSMTGAVEDTQYFGPGTRLTVL.

The CDR3 DNA follows: TGCGCCAGCAGCCGCGGGTCGAACACCGGGGAGCTGTTTTTT. The encoded protein is CASSRGSNTGELFF. J is TRBJ2-2 and V is TRBV4-3; tentative D call: TRBD2 (5 bases). The CDR3 is made up of 14 amino acids. Trimming removed 4 bases from V and 0 bases from J, with 6 bases in between. Germline-derived CDR1 and CDR2 are LGHNA and YSLEER.

This clone was observed a single time. This chain joins TRBV13 and TRBJ2-7, with 11 bases that match TRBD2. V dropped 5 bases and J dropped 6; count of bases not matched to a gene: 9. From germline, CDR1 is PRHDT and CDR2 FYEKMQ (reference sequence). This CDR3 spans 15 amino acids. The CDR3 region has the DNA TGTGCCAGCAGCAGATTAGCGGGAGGGCTCGTCGAGCAGTACTTC. Its protein product is CASSRLAGGLVEQYF.

The CDR3 sequence is CASSPPLGIPGTQEKLFF. CDR3 nucleotides: TGTGCCAGCAGTCCACCCCTGGGCATCCCCGGGACACAGGAAAAACTGTTTTTT. V usage is TRBV28 and J usage is TRBJ1-4, with D possibly matching TRBD1 (6 bases). CDR1 is MDHEN, CDR2 SYDVKM, per germline. The CDR3 is 18 amino acids. V lost 5 bases, J lost 8 bases, and 27 bases lay in between.

With respect to this clone: This sequence is one base from a far larger clone and is likely a read error. The chain is built from TRBV29-1 and TRBJ1-2; D gene ambiguous. CDR1 SQVTM and CDR2 ANQGSEA come from the germline V gene. The CDR3 totals 11 residues. The CDR3 here is CIESSNYGYTF. As DNA, the CDR3 is TGCATCGAGTCCTCAAACTATGGCTACACCTTC.

V is TRBV2 and J is TRBJ2-3; D is possibly TRBD2 (6 bases). The length of the CDR3 is 14 residues. Deletions cut 3 bases from V and 5 bases from J, with 12 bases between. CDR1 is SNHLY and CDR2 is FYNNEI in the germline V gene. CDR3 in DNA: TGTGCCAGCAGTGAGGGGACTGGGCGAGATACGCAGTATTTT. Translation: CASSEGTGRDTQYF.

V usage is TRBV18 and J usage is TRBJ2-2; TRBD1 agrees at 10 bases. Trimming removed 3 bases from V and 4 bases from J; junction bases left unmatched: 2. CDR3 length: 15 residues. Germline CDR1 KGHSH, CDR2 LQKENI. CDR3 nucleotide sequence: TGTGCCAGCTCACCGGACAGGGGGGTCACCGGGGAGCTGTTTTTT. Amino acids: CASSPDRGVTGELFF.

The chain employs TRBV6-5 and TRBJ1-4, with 9 bases fitting TRBD1. The germline V gene encodes CDR1 MNHEY and CDR2 SVGAGI. This CDR3 comprises 14 residues. V was pared by 6 bases and J by 5 bases, with 4 bases of the junction left unmatched. In DNA, the CDR3 is TGTGCCAGCAGCCTCGACAGGGGGAATGAAAAACTGTTTTTT. This encodes CASSLDRGNEKLFF.

The rearrangement uses TRBV2 and TRBJ2-7, with TRBD1 matching 8 bases. The length of the CDR3 is 13 residues. In germline, CDR1 is SNHLY, CDR2 FYNNEI. The trim removed 9 bases at V and 7 bases at J, leaving 11 bases unmatched. CDR3 amino acids: CASDRGVREEQYF. The CDR3 bases are TGTGCCAGTGACAGGGGAGTTAGGGAAGAGCAGTACTTC.

CDR3 nucleotide sequence: TGTGCCAGCAGCCCTGGGGGGGGCTACGGTGAAAAACTGTTTTTT. Protein: CASSPGGGYGEKLFF. This rearrangement joins TRBV5-8 to TRBJ1-4, with D possibly TRBD1 on 6 matching bases. The CDR3 length is 15 residues. Germline V lookup: CDR1 SGHTS, CDR2 YDEGEE. The V and J ends lost 4 bases and 7 bases respectively, with 17 bases between them.

V is TRBV28 and J is TRBJ2-3; TRBD2 agrees at 7 bases. V was pared by 4 bases and J by 5 bases, with 9 bases of the junction left unmatched. The CDR3 consists of 15 residues. Germline V gene sequence: CDR1 MDHEN, CDR2 SYDVKM. The CDR3 loop reads CASSSSGRKKDTQYF. The CDR3 nucleotides are TGTGCCAGCAGTTCATCCGGGAGGAAAAAAGATACGCAGTATTTT.

The chain is built from TRBV7-2 and TRBJ2-7; 11 bases fit TRBD1. J lost 4 bases, V lost 3 bases, and 8 bases had no gene match. The CDR3 covers 16 residues. Germline V gene lookup returns CDR1 SGHTA and CDR2 FQGNSA. CDR3 DNA sequence: TGTGCCAGCAGCTTGGGGACCGGGACAGGGGGATACGAGCAGTACTTC. Translated: CASSLGTGTGGYEQYF.

J is TRBJ2-1 and V is TRBV7-2, with TRBD2 identical over 8 bases. The CDR3 is 15 residues long. The germline CDR1 and CDR2 sequences are SGHTA and FQGNSA. V lost 5 bases, J lost 7 bases, and 10 bases stayed unmatched. DNA for the CDR3: TGTGCCAGCAGCCGCACTAGCGGAGGTCGGAATGAGCAGTTCTTC. Residues: CASSRTSGGRNEQFF.

The chain is built from TRBV2 and TRBJ2-1; 9 positions match TRBD1. The CDR3 sequence is 14 residues long. The germline V gene encodes CDR1 SNHLY and CDR2 FYNNEI. V was clipped by 6 bases and J by 7 bases; unmatched bases: 7. The CDR3 sequence: CASRGTGRGNEQFF. DNA for the CDR3: TGTGCCAGCAGGGGGACAGGGAGGGGTAATGAGCAGTTCTTC.

This clone came up a few times. The CDR3 here is CASRSYRGVNEQFF. The DNA of the CDR3 is TGTGCCAGCAGAAGCTACAGGGGGGTCAATGAGCAGTTCTTC. J is TRBJ2-1 and V is TRBV7-6; 8 bases are shared with TRBD1. CDR1 is SGHVS and CDR2 is FNYEAQ in the germline V gene. The V gene end was trimmed by 6 bases and the J gene end by 6 bases; junction bases not matched to a gene: 7. This CDR3 is built from 14 residues.